The 18 T cell receptor beta chains in this list originate from one sample, sequenced in a study of shared clonotypes between healthy human individuals. Clones were sequenced by immunoSEQ multiplex PCR, and TCRdb holds only the in-frame ones, with some missing. The sample has under 120,000 clones, around 71% seen once. The sample taken for sequencing was memory CD8+ T cells sorted from blood. Subset indicated: CD45RO+ cells pooled with CCR7-negative TemRA cells. The receptors derive from a woman in her twenties or thirties in good health.

This clone appeared once. V usage is TRBV5-6 and J usage is TRBJ1-1; TRBD1 is a possible D gene (6 bases). The CDR3 extends over 13 amino acids. The ends were cut back, 0 bases at V and 7 bases at J, with 10 bases in the middle. Germline assignment: CDR1 SGHDT and CDR2 YYEEEE. The CDR3 protein is CASSLGGAGEAFF. In DNA, the CDR3 is TGTGCCAGCAGCTTGGGGGGGGCCGGTGAAGCTTTCTTT. The entire variable domain, with the rest obtained from reference TRBV5-6 and TRBJ1-1, is as follows: DAGVTQSPTHLIKTRGQQVTLRCSPKSGHDTVSWYQQALGQGPQFIFQYYEEEERQRGNFPDRFSGHQFPNYSSELNVNALLLGDSALYLCASSLGGAGEAFFGQGTRLTVV.

This clone was recorded at least ten times. This CDR3 is CAISETSGVTDTQYF. CDR3 sequence (DNA): TGTGCCATCAGTGAAACTAGCGGGGTAACAGATACGCAGTATTTT. J is TRBJ2-3 and V is TRBV10-3; 10 bases are shared with TRBD2. The CDR3 is made up of 15 amino acids. With V trimmed by 3 bases and J by 3 bases, 3 bases remained unmatched. Germline V gene lookup returns CDR1 ENHRY and CDR2 SYGVKD.

The chain uses TRBV6-1 and TRBJ2-7; D is ambiguous. This CDR3 comprises 12 residues. CDR1 and CDR2 (germline): MNHNS, SASEGT. V was shortened by 10 bases and J by 4 bases, with 14 bases between the two germline ends. The CDR3 nucleotides read TGTGCCATCGGGCAAGCCGAGTACGAGCAGTACTTC. It encodes CAIGQAEYEQYF.

This sequence joins TRBV7-6 and TRBJ2-7, with D tentatively TRBD1 or TRBD2 (5 bases each). The V gene's germline CDR1 is SGHVS and CDR2 FNYEAQ. The V end lost 4 bases, the J end lost 5 bases, and 21 bases lay between the germline ends. The CDR3 has 16 residues. In nucleotides, the CDR3 is TGTGCCAGCAGCTCCGGCCGGGGCCGGGATTATAACGAGCAGTACTTC. Protein sequence: CASSSGRGRDYNEQYF.

The chain links TRBV2 to TRBJ2-2; 8 nucleotides agree with TRBD2. This CDR3 is built from 15 residues. CDR1 SNHLY and CDR2 FYNNEI come from the germline V gene. J gave up 0 bases and V 7 bases, and 4 bases lay outside the gene matches. CDR3 nucleotides: TGTGCCAGCACCGGACTAGCTTCGAACACCGGGGAGCTGTTTTTT. As protein: CASTGLASNTGELFF.

The rearrangement uses TRBV6-1 and TRBJ1-1; D call uncertain. V was pared by 2 bases and J by 1 base, with 5 bases between. Germline V gives CDR1 MNHNS, CDR2 SASEGT. The CDR3 covers 13 residues. DNA of the CDR3: TGTGCCAGCAGTGAAAAGGAGAACACTGAAGCTTTCTTT. Encoded protein: CASSEKENTEAFF.

The rearrangement uses TRBV7-2 and TRBJ2-5; possible D gene TRBD2, 6 bases. V lost 0 bases and J 1 base, leaving 9 bases between the germline ends. CDR3 length equals 15 residues. From germline, CDR1 is SGHTA and CDR2 FQGNSA. CDR3: CASSLAVAAQETQYF. The CDR3, as DNA: TGTGCCAGCAGCTTAGCTGTAGCGGCCCAAGAGACCCAGTACTTC.

The J gene is TRBJ2-2, the V gene TRBV27; 7 bases agree with TRBD2. The trim removed 5 bases at V and 2 bases at J, leaving 2 bases unmatched. Germline-derived CDR1 and CDR2 are MNHEY and SMNVEV (reference sequence). There are 14 residues in the CDR3. The CDR3 coding sequence is TGTGCCAGCAGTCCGGGACTAAACACCGGGGAGCTGTTTTTT. This sequence encodes CASSPGLNTGELFF.

The chain combines TRBV28 with TRBJ2-3; D remains ambiguous. Deletions cut 6 bases from V and 5 bases from J, with 15 bases between. The germline gives CDR1 MDHEN, CDR2 SYDVKM. The length of the CDR3 is 14 residues. The CDR3 reads CASSPPGYGDTQYF. The CDR3 DNA follows: TGTGCCAGCAGCCCCCCCGGCTATGGAGATACGCAGTATTTT.

This clone was counted many times. The V and J genes are TRBV25-1 and TRBJ2-3; 9 bases line up with TRBD1. Germline loops: CDR1 MGHDK, CDR2 SYGVNS. CDR3 length: 15 amino acids. J lost 3 bases, V lost 6 bases, and 7 bases had no gene match. CDR3: CASRGTGGETDTQYF. The CDR3 DNA follows: TGTGCCAGCAGAGGTACAGGGGGCGAAACAGATACGCAGTATTTT. The whole variable domain, filled in from reference TRBV25-1 and TRBJ2-3, reads EADIYQTPRYLVIGTGKKITLECSQTMGHDKMYWYQQDPGMELHLIHYSYGVNSTEKGDLSSESTVSRIRTEHFPLTLESARPSHTSQYLCASRGTGGETDTQYFGPGTRLTVL.

The chain combines TRBV30 with TRBJ1-2; 9 bases agree with TRBD1. CDR1 and CDR2 from the germline V gene are GTSNPN and SVGIG (reference sequence). The CDR3 loop spans 17 amino acids. V shed 2 bases and J 4 bases; nucleotides not matched to a gene: 14. DNA for the CDR3: TGTGCCTGGAGTCCACAATATCGGACAGGGGCTGCCTATGGCTACACCTTC. Translating it yields CAWSPQYRTGAAYGYTF. Full variable domain (remainder filled in from reference TRBV30 and TRBJ1-2): SQTIHQWPATLVQPVGSPLSLECTVEGTSNPNLYWYRQAAGRGLQLLFYSVGIGQISSEVPQNLSASRPQDRQFILSSKKLLLSDSGFYLCAWSPQYRTGAAYGYTFGSGTRLTVV.

The chain combines TRBV6-1 with TRBJ2-2; D is unresolved. The CDR3 consists of 13 residues. The V and J ends lost 11 bases and 1 base respectively, with 11 bases between them. CDR1 and CDR2 from the germline V gene are MNHNS and SASEGT. The CDR3 coding sequence is TGTGCCGGATTGGAGTTGAACACCGGGGAGCTGTTTTTT. Encoded protein: CAGLELNTGELFF.

The chain couples TRBV6-4 to TRBJ2-5; 9 nucleotides match TRBD1. The CDR3 spans 14 residues. Germline values: CDR1 MRHNA, CDR2 SNTAGT. V shed 6 bases and J 2 bases; nucleotides not matched to a gene: 4. The CDR3 nucleotides are TGTGCCAGCAGGACAGGGGGAGAGCAAGAGACCCAGTACTTC. Translating it yields CASRTGGEQETQYF.

The rearrangement joins TRBV13 to TRBJ1-1; D not certain. Germline CDR1 and CDR2: PRHDT and FYEKMQ (reference sequence). The CDR3 has 13 residues. Trimming stripped 3 bases from V and 6 bases from J, with 11 bases between. As DNA, the CDR3 is TGTGCCAGCAGCTTGAACAGTCTCGCTGAAGCTTTCTTT. This translates into CASSLNSLAEAFF.

The J gene is TRBJ2-3, the V gene TRBV11-2; 10 bases match TRBD2. The CDR3 spans 15 residues. The V and J ends lost 6 bases and 4 bases, in that order; junction bases with no gene match: 7. Germline-derived CDR1 and CDR2 are SGHAT and FQNNGV. CDR3 nucleotides: TGTGCCAGCAGTTGGACTAGCGGCCCTTCAGATACGCAGTATTTT. This sequence encodes CASSWTSGPSDTQYF.

The chain joins TRBV9 to TRBJ2-7; D is perhaps TRBD2 (6 bases). V was clipped by 4 bases and J by 3 bases, with 17 bases between them. The CDR3 covers 15 residues. Per germline, CDR1 SGDLS and CDR2 YYNGEE. This chain's CDR3 is CASSPDMFGGYEQYF. The CDR3 DNA follows: TGTGCCAGCAGCCCTGATATGTTCGGGGGCTACGAGCAGTACTTC.

This clone occurred a few times. A far bigger clonotype differs at one base, so this is likely a read error. The chain carries TRBV5-6 and TRBJ2-3, with no clear D. The germline V gene has CDR1 SGHDT and CDR2 YYEEEE. There are 16 residues in the CDR3. V was trimmed by 0 bases and J by 6 bases, leaving 17 bases between them. CDR3 sequence reads: CASSLEPLNPLDTQYF. The CDR3 DNA reads TGTGCCAGCAGCTTGGAGCCGCTCAATCCCCTGGATACGCAGTATTTT.

The chain links TRBV15 to TRBJ2-5; 8 bases are shared with TRBD1. The CDR3 runs to 15 residues. CDR1 is LNHNV and CDR2 is YYDKDF in the germline V gene (reference sequence). V was clipped by 0 bases and J by 5 bases; unmatched bases: 5. The CDR3 loop reads CATSRDWGQEETQYF. DNA of the CDR3: TGTGCCACCAGCAGAGATTGGGGACAGGAGGAGACCCAGTACTTC.